The next 18 T cell receptor beta chains were all read from a single sample in a study of blood T cells in healthy people across ages. A sample-barcoded 5' primer and a J-beta primer mix were used in a second PCR of about 6 to 11 cycles. TCRdb processed the 5' RACE reads anew with MiXCR; each CDR3 protein has one entry. The table lists around 870,000 distinct CDR3 sequences, more than 25% of them singletons. The material sequenced was blood. Receptors originate from a woman of 80 years or more in good health.

The chain has TRBV10-3 and TRBJ1-1; a weak D match, TRBD1 (6 bases). Germline V gene lookup returns CDR1 ENHRY and CDR2 SYGVKD. V lost 5 bases and J 4 bases, leaving 20 bases between the germline ends. The length of the CDR3 is 16 residues. The CDR3 DNA is TGTGCCATCAGTATTGGCCAGGGGATACCGAGCACTGAAGCTTTCTTT. Its translation is CAISIGQGIPSTEAFF.

This clonotype was observed a few times. CDR3: CATSDRGTDSNQPQHF. The CDR3 bases are TGTGCCACCAGTGATCGCGGGACAGATAGCAATCAGCCCCAGCATTTT. J is TRBJ1-5 and V is TRBV24-1; 7 bases map to TRBD1. J was trimmed by 0 bases and V by 3 bases; bases with no gene match: 4. The CDR3 extends over 16 amino acids. Germline CDR1 is KGHDR and CDR2 is SFDVKD.

This clonotype was detected many times. The V and J genes are TRBV10-3 and TRBJ2-7; 8 bases align to TRBD2. CDR1 and CDR2 from the germline V gene are ENHRY and SYGVKD. V dropped 10 bases and J dropped 2; count of bases not matched to a gene: 13. The CDR3 spans 15 residues. The CDR3 DNA sequence: TGTGCCACTTCGTACGGACTAGCCCAGACCTACGAGCAGTACTTC. It yields the protein CATSYGLAQTYEQYF.

CDR3 residues: CATSRPSREKLFF. CDR3 in DNA: TGTGCCACCAGCAGACCTAGCAGGGAAAAACTGTTTTTT. This chain joins TRBV15 and TRBJ1-4; D call uncertain. The CDR3 has 13 amino acids. V lost 2 bases and J 8 bases, leaving 9 bases between the germline ends. Germline CDR1 is LNHNV and CDR2 is YYDKDF (reference sequence).

The rearrangement links TRBV7-2 to TRBJ2-5, with 15 bases matching TRBD2. Germline values: CDR1 SGHTA, CDR2 FQGNSA. CDR3 length: 18 residues. The trim removed 5 bases at V and 0 bases at J, leaving 7 bases unmatched. CDR3 coding DNA: TGTGCCAGCAGCGGTCGGACTAGCGGGGGGGGGTACCAAGAGACCCAGTACTTC. The encoded protein is CASSGRTSGGGYQETQYF.

The chain uses TRBV7-8 and TRBJ1-4, with a possible D match to TRBD1 (5 bases). CDR1 is SGHVS, CDR2 FQNEAQ, per germline. The CDR3 covers 14 residues. Trimming pared 7 bases from V and 4 bases from J, leaving 13 bases between. The CDR3 sequence: CASTISGVNEKLFF. The CDR3 region has the DNA TGTGCCAGCACTATCTCGGGGGTTAATGAAAAACTGTTTTTT.

This clonotype appeared many times. This sequence joins TRBV29-1 and TRBJ1-2; tentatively, D is TRBD1 (6 bases). The CDR3 loop spans 12 amino acids. V lost 5 bases and J 2 bases, leaving 9 bases between the germline ends. The germline V gene has CDR1 SQVTM and CDR2 ANQGSEA. The CDR3 here is CSVPTGNYGYTF. The CDR3 coding sequence is TGCAGCGTTCCCACAGGGAACTATGGCTACACCTTC.

With respect to this clonotype: A much larger clone lies one base from this, so it may be a read error. The chain employs TRBV6-5 and TRBJ1-4, with D unresolved. Looked up from germline, CDR1 is MNHEY and CDR2 is SVGAGI. The CDR3 covers 16 residues. V dropped 5 bases and J dropped 1 base, with 14 bases sitting between them. The CDR3 reads CASSRGEQKTNEKLFF. The CDR3 DNA is TGTGCCAGCAGTCGCGGGGAGCAGAAAACTAATGAAAAACTGTTTTTT.

This clonotype was counted a few times. The CDR3 bases are TGCAGTGCCCAGAAGGGTGAGGGTGAAGCTTTCTTT. Encoded protein: CSAQKGEGEAFF. V usage is TRBV20-1 and J usage is TRBJ1-1; D call uncertain. The CDR3 loop spans 12 amino acids. Germline V gene sequence: CDR1 DFQATT, CDR2 SNEGSKA (reference sequence). The V end lost 6 bases, the J end lost 7 bases, and 15 bases lay between the germline ends.

This clonotype was detected only once. This chain connects TRBV6-1 to TRBJ1-6, with D uncertain. This CDR3 has 13 residues. Trimming cost V 7 bases and J 7 bases, with 11 bases left between them. Per germline, CDR1 MNHNS and CDR2 SASEGT. CDR3 nucleotide sequence: TGTGCCAGCAACGAGGGTTGGAATTCACCCCTCCACTTT. Translation gives CASNEGWNSPLHF.

CDR3 nucleotides: TGTGCCAGCAGGAGCTCCTGGGGGCGGAATTCCTACGAGCAGTACTTC. Its protein is CASRSSWGRNSYEQYF. The chain has TRBV28 and TRBJ2-7; D may be TRBD1 (6 bases). Deletions cut 6 bases from V and 1 base from J, with 19 bases between. Germline V gene data show CDR1 as MDHEN and CDR2 as SYDVKM. There are 16 residues in the CDR3.

In its sample, this clonotype was seen many times. The DNA of the CDR3 is TGTGCCAGCAGTGATTCCCGCCCGAGCTCCTACAATGAGCAGTTCTTC. It encodes CASSDSRPSSYNEQFF. This sequence joins TRBV25-1 and TRBJ2-1; no clear D gene. The CDR3 is 16 amino acids. Trimming stripped 3 bases from V and 0 bases from J, with 12 bases between. Germline CDR1 MGHDK, CDR2 SYGVNS.

This clonotype has a handful of counts. This chain uses TRBV7-8 with TRBJ1-6; D might be TRBD1 (5 bases). The CDR3 has 18 residues. V was cut by 5 bases and J by 0 bases, with 17 bases left in between. In germline, CDR1 is SGHVS, CDR2 FQNEAQ. CDR3 DNA sequence: TGTGCCAGCAGCCAACTTGGGACCAGGAGCTCCTATAATTCACCCCTCCACTTT. It translates to CASSQLGTRSSYNSPLHF.

V gene TRBV12-3 or TRBV12-4 combines with J gene TRBJ2-3; D ambiguous. Deletions cut 7 bases from V and 15 bases from J, with 23 bases between. The CDR3 runs to 13 residues. The CDR3 nucleotides are TGTGCCAGCATGACCCTAAGCACAGATGTGCAATATTTT. This codes for CASMTLSTDVQYF.

Regarding this clonotype: The junction and the germline gene differ at one end; a read error may be behind it. The chain employs TRBV12-3 or TRBV12-4 and TRBJ2-3; 9 nucleotides match TRBD2. There are 17 residues in the CDR3. DNA of the CDR3: TGTGCCAGCAGTTTAGCCATGGCGGGGGGGAGAACAGATGCGCAGTATTTT. Residues: CASSLAMAGGRTDAQYF.

This clonotype appeared many times. The chain recombines TRBV20-1 with TRBJ2-1; no clear D. Trimming cost V 1 base and J 8 bases, with 15 bases left between them. This CDR3 has 14 residues. Germline loops: CDR1 DFQATT, CDR2 SNEGSKA (reference sequence). Here the CDR3 reads CSARGGGWSDEQFF. CDR3 nucleotides: TGCAGTGCTAGAGGTGGTGGATGGAGTGATGAGCAGTTCTTC.

The genes are TRBV7-2 and TRBJ1-1; no definite D call. Germline loops: CDR1 SGHTA, CDR2 FQGNSA. Trimming removed 3 bases from V and 1 base from J, with 6 bases in between. The CDR3 totals 13 residues. CDR3 sequence reads: CASSFSSNTEAFF. For the CDR3, the DNA is TGTGCCAGCAGCTTTTCTTCGAACACTGAAGCTTTCTTT.

This clonotype was detected only a few times. The CDR3 sequence is CASSLETGHRQLFF. The CDR3 DNA reads as TGCGCCAGCAGCTTGGAGACAGGTCACCGTCAACTGTTTTTT. V and J are TRBV5-1 and TRBJ1-4, with D possibly TRBD1 on 6 matching bases. V was shortened by 0 bases and J by 12 bases, with 15 bases between the two germline ends. CDR1 and CDR2 (germline): SGHRS, YFSETQ. The CDR3 loop spans 14 amino acids. The full variable domain, its missing parts supplied by reference TRBV5-1 and TRBJ1-4, is KAGVTQTPRYLIKTRGQQVTLSCSPISGHRSVSWYQQTPGQGLQFLFEYFSETQRNKGNFPGRFSGRQFSNSRSEMNVSTLELGDSALYLCASSLETGHRQLFFGSGTQLSVL.